Listed below are T cell receptor beta chains from one sample, sequenced in a study of T-cell memory formation after mild COVID-19. TCRdb recomputed calls from the 5' RACE reads with MiXCR, one row per CDR3 protein. Of around 300,000 distinct CDR3 sequences listed, under 20% were seen once; the top ten hold around 23%. The sample taken for sequencing was PBMCs or a T cell subset sorted from them (not recorded which). These receptor sequences come from a man in his late teens or twenties who had mild COVID-19 (a few samples of this study predate the infection). Cell type and time point are not known. Each CDR3 is given with its conserved first and last residue. The D gene is left open where the match is weak. Clone size is shown for a subset of rows, as once, few, many or a class of expanded clone.

>TRBV7-6|-|14|-|TRBJ2-2
CASSLESGGGELFF
TGTGCCAGCAGCTTGGAGAGTGGGGGCGGGGAGCTGTTTTTT
>TRBV20-1|-|13|few|TRBJ1-2
CSARDLLNWGYTF
TGCAGTGCTAGAGACCTACTTAACTGGGGCTACACCTTC
>TRBV29-1|TRBD1|14|-|TRBJ2-3
CSVGTGGFGDTQYF
TGCAGCGTCGGAACAGGGGGCTTTGGTGATACGCAGTATTTT
>TRBV5-1|TRBD2|14|many|TRBJ2-5
CASSSTSGAETQYF
TGCGCCAGCAGCTCGACTAGCGGTGCGGAGACCCAGTACTTC
>TRBV28|TRBD1|17|few|TRBJ2-1
CASSLVPDRGKVDEQFF
TGTGCCAGCAGTTTGGTACCCGACAGGGGGAAGGTCGATGAGCAGTTCTTC
>TRBV9|TRBD1|14|-|TRBJ1-5
CASSASGGNQPQHF
TGTGCCAGCAGCGCTTCAGGGGGGAATCAGCCCCAGCATTTT
>TRBV5-1|-|14|few|TRBJ2-2
CASSSRSLTGELFF
TGCGCCAGCAGCTCCAGAAGTCTTACCGGGGAGCTGTTTTTT
>TRBV5-6|-|13|few|TRBJ1-5
CASSLGDGKPQHF
TGTGCCAGCAGCTTGGGTGATGGTAAGCCCCAGCATTTT
>TRBV6-6|TRBD2|15|-|TRBJ2-1
CASSGLAGPFHEQFF
TGTGCCAGCAGTGGACTAGCGGGCCCCTTTCATGAGCAGTTCTTC
>TRBV11-2|-|13|few|TRBJ1-2
CASSLSPPGGYTF
TGTGCCAGCAGCTTATCCCCTCCGGGCGGCTACACCTTC
>TRBV4-2|-|14|-|TRBJ1-3
CASSQRENGGTIYF
TGTGCCAGCAGCCAAAGGGAGAATGGGGGGACCATATATTTT
>TRBV27|-|14|-|TRBJ2-1
CASSLRGAGDEQFF
TGTGCCAGCAGTTTACGGGGGGCGGGCGATGAGCAGTTCTTC
>TRBV6-2/TRBV6-3|-|13|few|TRBJ1-2
CASRPAGSYGYTF
TGTGCCAGCAGGCCCGCGGGGTCCTATGGCTACACCTTC
>TRBV7-7|TRBD2|19|-|TRBJ2-1
CASSLVPQRGPTPYNEQFF
TGTGCCAGCAGCTTAGTCCCTCAGCGGGGGCCGACCCCCTACAATGAGCAGTTCTTC
>TRBV5-6|TRBD1|15|few|TRBJ2-1
CASSIGTGPLNEQFF
TGTGCCAGCAGCATCGGGACAGGCCCTCTAAATGAGCAGTTCTTC
>TRBV3-1|-|16|few|TRBJ2-2
CASSQDRTPRTGELFF
TGTGCCAGCAGCCAAGACAGGACCCCGAGGACCGGGGAGCTGTTTTTT
>TRBV24-1|-|15|many|TRBJ2-1
CATEDRRSSYNEQFF
TGTGCCACAGAAGACAGGCGGAGCTCCTACAATGAGCAGTTCTTC
>TRBV12-3/TRBV12-4|TRBD1|17|-|TRBJ2-2
CASSPRKDRENTGELFF
TGTGCCAGCAGTCCCCGGAAGGACAGGGAGAACACCGGGGAGCTGTTTTTT
>TRBV28|TRBD1|12|few|TRBJ1-2
CASSRAGTAYTF
TGTGCCAGCAGTCGAGCGGGGACAGCCTACACCTTC
>TRBV24-1|-|14|many|TRBJ2-3
CATRGAQGTDTQYF
TGTGCCACCAGAGGCGCGCAGGGCACAGATACGCAGTATTTT
>TRBV20-1|TRBD2|14|few|TRBJ2-2
CSARSGVNTGELFF
TGCAGTGCGAGGAGCGGGGTGAACACCGGGGAGCTGTTTTTT
>TRBV5-1|-|14|-|TRBJ2-3
CASSSSPGGDTQYF
TGCGCCAGCAGCTCAAGCCCAGGGGGGGATACGCAGTATTTT
>TRBV12-3/TRBV12-4|-|15|-|TRBJ2-3
CASSFRGPGTDTQYF
TGTGCCAGCAGTTTCCGGGGGCCCGGCACAGATACGCAGTATTTT
>TRBV20-1|TRBD1|17|-|TRBJ1-1
CSARDQFGTELNTEAFF
TGCAGTGCTAGAGACCAGTTTGGGACAGAGCTCAACACTGAAGCTTTCTTT
>TRBV12-3/TRBV12-4|TRBD1|17|-|TRBJ2-2
CASSTRHRGLSTGELFF
TGTGCCAGCAGTACCCGGCACAGGGGGCTGTCCACCGGGGAGCTGTTTTTT
>TRBV5-4|-|16|-|TRBJ1-4
CASSWRAAGIKEKLFF
TGTGCCAGCAGCTGGAGGGCGGCAGGGATAAAGGAAAAACTGTTTTTT